The source of this TCR beta chain is a study of T cell responses to AZD1222 COVID-19 vaccine. Study in general: Some second doses came at about 4 weeks and others at about 12 weeks; these were pooled. Points from the study as a whole: Nearly half of unique spike-specific TCRs reportedly avoided B.1.351 and B.1.1.7 mutated regions. Among the donors, most were white British and more were female, and clonal diversity was possibly underestimated.

A note on this clone: As yet, its antigen is unknown.

Generated by immunoSEQ multiplex PCR, the TCRdb table keeps only in-frame clones and is missing some. This sample has 100,000 or so clones; about 90% occur once, and the top ten carry about 15%. Germline V CDR1 and CDR2: SNHLY, FYNNEI. The ends were cut back, 4 bases at V and 3 bases at J, with 13 bases in the middle. The CDR3 covers 14 residues. The receptor was isolated from an adult in good health. This chain joins TRBV2 and TRBJ2-7; D tentatively reads TRBD1 or TRBD2 (5 bases each). The sequencing used peripheral blood, collected on day 0 of AZD1222 vaccination. The CDR3, as DNA: TGTGCCAGCAGTGCGGGGCGTAACCACTACGAGCAGTACTTC. Its protein product is CASSAGRNHYEQYF.